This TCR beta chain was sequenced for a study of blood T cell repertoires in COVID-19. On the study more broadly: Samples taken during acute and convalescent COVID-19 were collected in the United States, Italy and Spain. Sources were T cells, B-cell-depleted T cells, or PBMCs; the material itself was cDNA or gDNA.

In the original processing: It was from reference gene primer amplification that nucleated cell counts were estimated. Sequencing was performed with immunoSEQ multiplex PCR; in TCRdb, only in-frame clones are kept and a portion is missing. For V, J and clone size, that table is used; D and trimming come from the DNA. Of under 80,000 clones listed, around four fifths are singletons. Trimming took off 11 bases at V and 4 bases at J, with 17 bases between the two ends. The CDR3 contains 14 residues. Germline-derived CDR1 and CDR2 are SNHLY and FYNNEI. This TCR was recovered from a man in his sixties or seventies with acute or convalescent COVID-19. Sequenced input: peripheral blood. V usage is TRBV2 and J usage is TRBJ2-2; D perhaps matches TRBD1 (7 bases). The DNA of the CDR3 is TGTGCCGGAAGACAGGGAGGTTCCACCGGGGAGCTGTTTTTT. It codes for CAGRQGGSTGELFF.